This is a list of T cell receptor beta chains from one sample in a study of shared clonotypes between healthy human individuals. Profiling relied on immunoSEQ multiplex PCR, and the TCRdb table lists in-frame clones only, not all of them. The top ten clones hold about 0.06% of a sample with some 500,000 clones, approximately 95% of them seen once. Sequences were obtained from naive CD4+ T cells sorted from blood. These receptors were taken from a woman in her 30s in good health. Each CDR3 is given with its conserved first and last residue. A D gene is named only where the DNA matches it firmly. Only some rows state a clone size, as once, few, many or a class for expanded clones.

V gene	J gene	D gene	clone size	CDR3 protein	CDR3 DNA
TRBV28	TRBJ1-1	NA	NA	CASSLKKNTEAFF	TGTGCCAGCAGTTTGAAGAAGAACACTGAAGCTTTCTTT
TRBV28	TRBJ1-1	TRBD1	NA	CASRPPLGQGRSEAFF	TGTGCCAGCAGACCTCCCCTCGGACAGGGGAGGTCTGAAGCTTTCTTT
TRBV5-1	TRBJ1-2	NA	NA	CASSLPGWGYGYTF	TGCGCCAGCAGCTTGCCAGGGTGGGGCTATGGCTACACCTTC
TRBV5-4	TRBJ2-3	NA	NA	CASSLEGTSTDTQYF	TGTGCCAGCAGCTTGGAAGGGACTAGCACAGATACGCAGTATTTT
TRBV28	TRBJ1-2	NA	NA	CASSSSANYGYTF	TGTGCCAGCAGTTCTAGTGCTAACTATGGCTACACCTTC
TRBV20-1	TRBJ1-2	NA	NA	CSATPDYGYTF	TGCAGTGCCACACCAGACTATGGCTACACCTTC
TRBV4-2	TRBJ1-2	NA	NA	CASSQAASVGANYGYTF	TGTGCCAGCAGCCAAGCAGCATCCGTAGGGGCTAACTATGGCTACACCTTC
TRBV28	TRBJ1-2	NA	NA	CASSFEVGGYTF	TGTGCCAGCAGTTTTGAGGTGGGAGGCTACACCTTC
TRBV4-2	TRBJ1-2	NA	NA	CASSQDLQRPGTF	TGTGCCAGCAGCCAAGATCTACAGCGTCCCGGTACCTTC
TRBV27	TRBJ2-5	NA	NA	CASGWGREIWETQYF	TGTGCCAGCGGTTGGGGCCGGGAGATTTGGGAGACCCAGTACTTC
TRBV5-4	TRBJ2-3	TRBD2	NA	CASSPRLAGGTDTQYF	TGTGCCAGCAGCCCGAGACTAGCGGGGGGCACAGATACGCAGTATTTT
TRBV19	TRBJ2-2	TRBD1	NA	CASRPGTGKYTGELFF	TGTGCCAGTAGGCCCGGGACAGGGAAGTACACCGGGGAGCTGTTTTTT
TRBV4-1	TRBJ2-7	TRBD2	NA	CASSLHTGTRSYEQYF	TGCGCCAGCAGCCTTCACACCGGGACTAGGTCCTACGAGCAGTACTTC
TRBV27	TRBJ2-7	NA	NA	CASSLYPDRLTYEQYF	TGTGCCAGCAGTTTATACCCCGACAGGCTTACCTACGAGCAGTACTTC
TRBV5-5	TRBJ2-7	NA	NA	CASSRWDSYEQYF	TGTGCCAGCAGCAGATGGGACTCCTACGAGCAGTACTTC
TRBV28	TRBJ2-7	NA	NA	CASSTPGQTYEQYF	TGTGCCAGCAGCACTCCCGGACAAACCTACGAGCAGTACTTC
TRBV7-3	TRBJ2-2	NA	NA	CASSLNGAGELFF	TGTGCCAGCAGCTTAAATGGGGCCGGGGAGCTGTTTTTT
TRBV29-1	TRBJ2-1	NA	NA	CSVDSASSSSYNEQFF	TGCAGCGTTGATTCAGCTAGCAGTAGCTCCTACAATGAGCAGTTCTTC
TRBV10-3	TRBJ2-7	TRBD1	NA	CAISDPTGGTYEQYF	TGTGCCATCAGTGACCCGACAGGGGGCACCTACGAGCAGTACTTC
TRBV7-6	TRBJ1-1	NA	NA	CASSLGASRSRNTEAFF	TGTGCCAGCAGCTTAGGGGCGTCAAGGTCACGGAACACTGAAGCTTTCTTT
TRBV20-1	TRBJ1-4	NA	NA	CSARQGMKLFF	TGCAGTGCTAGACAAGGGATGAAACTGTTTTTT
TRBV10-3	TRBJ2-3	NA	once	CAITLGGVGTDTQYF	TGTGCCATCACCTTGGGGGGAGTCGGCACAGATACGCAGTATTTT
TRBV29-1	TRBJ1-1	NA	NA	CSVHPPRGMNTEAFF	TGCAGCGTTCACCCCCCGAGAGGGATGAACACTGAAGCTTTCTTT
TRBV28	TRBJ1-5	NA	NA	CASRDNSNQPQHF	TGTGCCAGCAGGGACAATAGCAATCAGCCCCAGCATTTT
TRBV29-1	TRBJ2-7	TRBD1	NA	CSVAGQGISYEQYF	TGCAGCGTCGCGGGACAGGGGATTTCCTACGAGCAGTACTTC
TRBV2	TRBJ1-4	NA	NA	CAIILATNEKLFF	TGTGCCATTATTTTAGCAACTAATGAAAAACTGTTTTTT
TRBV19	TRBJ1-1	TRBD1	NA	CASSRGQSNTEAFF	TGTGCCAGTAGTAGGGGACAGTCGAACACTGAAGCTTTCTTT
TRBV2	TRBJ2-7	TRBD1	NA	CASTPGTGSYEQYF	TGTGCCAGCACCCCAGGGACAGGGTCCTACGAGCAGTACTTC
TRBV30	TRBJ1-4	TRBD1	NA	CAWSGDRVGEKLFF	TGTGCCTGGAGTGGGGACAGGGTTGGTGAAAAACTGTTTTTT
TRBV12-5	TRBJ1-1	NA	NA	CASGLWGNTEAFF	TGTGCTAGTGGTTTGTGGGGGAACACTGAAGCTTTCTTT
TRBV5-1	TRBJ1-5	NA	once	CASSLSGNQPQHF	TGCGCCAGCAGCTTGTCGGGTAATCAGCCCCAGCATTTT
TRBV5-1	TRBJ2-5	TRBD1	NA	CASSFSGQQETQYF	TGCGCCAGCAGCTTTTCGGGACAGCAAGAGACCCAGTACTTC
TRBV7-9	TRBJ2-2	NA	NA	CASSLVRSYTGELFF	TGTGCCAGCAGCTTAGTGCGGAGCTACACCGGGGAGCTGTTTTTT
TRBV11-2	TRBJ2-5	NA	NA	CASSLGGGETQYF	TGTGCCAGCAGCTTAGGAGGAGGGGAGACCCAGTACTTC
TRBV5-8	TRBJ2-1	TRBD2	NA	CASSLGRTSRYNEQFF	TGTGCCAGCAGCTTGGGTAGGACTAGCAGATACAATGAGCAGTTCTTC
TRBV27	TRBJ1-5	NA	NA	CASSLLSGSQPQHF	TGTGCCAGCAGTTTACTTTCTGGCTCCCAGCCCCAGCATTTT
TRBV28	TRBJ1-2	NA	NA	CASSFRVNGYTF	TGTGCCAGCAGTTTCAGGGTAAATGGCTACACCTTC
TRBV6-6	TRBJ2-7	TRBD1	NA	CASSTAGTGRWEQYF	TGTGCCAGCAGTACCGCCGGGACAGGTCGATGGGAGCAGTACTTC
TRBV5-1	TRBJ2-7	NA	once	CASSLVPGTYEQYF	TGCGCCAGCAGCTTGGTTCCGGGAACCTACGAGCAGTACTTC
TRBV6-1	TRBJ1-3	TRBD1	NA	CASRTGISGNTIYF	TGTGCCAGCAGGACAGGGATCTCTGGAAACACCATATATTTT
TRBV6-1	TRBJ1-2	NA	NA	CASSEHGGHGYGYTF	TGTGCCAGCAGTGAACATGGGGGGCACGGCTATGGCTACACCTTC
TRBV6-5	TRBJ1-2	TRBD1	NA	CASSSDRDRGGYTF	TGTGCCAGCAGCTCGGACAGGGATCGCGGTGGCTACACCTTC
TRBV10-1	TRBJ2-1	NA	NA	CASSESGSAGEQFF	TGCGCCAGCAGTGAGTCGGGATCCGCCGGGGAGCAGTTCTTC
TRBV30	TRBJ2-7	NA	NA	CAHSTAYEQYF	TGTGCCCACAGTACGGCCTACGAGCAGTACTTC
TRBV7-2	TRBJ2-7	NA	NA	CASSPFERRYEQYF	TGTGCCAGCAGCCCCTTTGAGCGGCGATACGAGCAGTACTTC
TRBV4-1	TRBJ1-5	NA	NA	CASSQGAARGGGNQPQHF	TGCGCCAGCAGCCAAGGTGCCGCCAGGGGAGGGGGCAATCAGCCCCAGCATTTT
TRBV29-1	TRBJ1-4	TRBD1	NA	CSANSGGDNEKLFF	TGCAGCGCCAACTCAGGGGGGGACAATGAAAAACTGTTTTTT
TRBV30	TRBJ2-7	NA	NA	CAWSVQGYEQYF	TGTGCCTGGAGTGTACAGGGTTACGAGCAGTACTTC
TRBV15	TRBJ2-3	TRBD2	NA	CATSLSVSGSTDTQYF	TGTGCCACCAGCCTTTCAGTTAGCGGGAGCACAGATACGCAGTATTTT
TRBV6-6	TRBJ1-5	NA	NA	CASSYPGQPQHF	TGTGCCAGCAGTTATCCAGGTCAGCCCCAGCATTTT
TRBV7-8	TRBJ2-7	NA	NA	CASSLRQSRQYF	TGTGCCAGCAGCTTGAGACAATCAAGGCAGTACTTC
TRBV25-1	TRBJ1-2	NA	NA	CASSGDSSGYTF	TGTGCCAGCTCGGGGGACTCGTCTGGCTACACCTTC
TRBV6-5	TRBJ2-1	NA	once	CASSPTYRQDNEQFF	TGTGCCAGCAGTCCTACCTACAGACAGGACAATGAGCAGTTCTTC